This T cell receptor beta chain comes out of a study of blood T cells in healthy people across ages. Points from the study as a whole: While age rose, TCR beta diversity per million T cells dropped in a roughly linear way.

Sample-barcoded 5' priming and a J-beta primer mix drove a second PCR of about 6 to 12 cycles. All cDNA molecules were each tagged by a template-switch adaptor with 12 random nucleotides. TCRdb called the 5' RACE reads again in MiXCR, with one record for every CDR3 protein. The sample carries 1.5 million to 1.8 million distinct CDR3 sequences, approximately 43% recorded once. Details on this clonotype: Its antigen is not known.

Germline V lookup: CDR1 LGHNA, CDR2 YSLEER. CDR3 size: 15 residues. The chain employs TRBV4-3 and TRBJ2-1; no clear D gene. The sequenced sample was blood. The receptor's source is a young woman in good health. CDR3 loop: CAEHPSDSSYNEQFF. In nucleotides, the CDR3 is TGCGCGGAACACCCGTCGGATAGCTCCTACAATGAGCAGTTCTTC.